This TCR beta chain was sequenced for a study of T cells in Graves' hyperthyroidism and ophthalmopathy. Study results and limitations: Median prediction lead before ophthalmopathy onset was 6.5 to 7 months with the model. Most thyroid clonotypes with frequency above 0.001 were detected in blood.

The hyperthyroidism patients had all been newly diagnosed, and their disease duration was under 2 months. Their ages ranged from 18 to 65 years. RNA transcripts served as the template for amplifying TCR beta CDR3 regions. The primer set for the first-round RT-PCR of the TCR CDR3 was HTBI. TCRdb analysed the multiplex PCR reads with MiXCR anew, one entry per CDR3 protein. The data contain a few hundred thousand distinct CDR3 sequences, more than 12% of them singletons. The trim removed 0 bases at V and 7 bases at J, leaving 9 bases unmatched. This CDR3 region has 19 residues. Germline-derived CDR1 and CDR2 are LNHNV and YYDKDF (reference sequence). As regards this clonotype: Its antigen is currently unknown.

This chain uses TRBV15 with TRBJ2-1; 16 positions agree with TRBD2. The sequenced sample consisted of blood. The TCR sequence derives from a woman aged 25 to 39 with Graves' hyperthyroidism. The CDR3 nucleotides read TGTGCCACCAGCAGAGAGGGACTAGCGGGAGGGCCTGTGGGGAATGAGCAGTTCTTC. It specifies CATSREGLAGGPVGNEQFF. The whole variable domain, remainder taken from reference TRBV15 and TRBJ2-1, is DAMVIQNPRYQVTQFGKPVTLSCSQTLNHNVMYWYQQKSSQAPKLLFHYYDKDFNNEADTPDNFQSRRPNTSFCFLDIRSPGLGDTAMYLCATSREGLAGGPVGNEQFFGPGTRLTVL.